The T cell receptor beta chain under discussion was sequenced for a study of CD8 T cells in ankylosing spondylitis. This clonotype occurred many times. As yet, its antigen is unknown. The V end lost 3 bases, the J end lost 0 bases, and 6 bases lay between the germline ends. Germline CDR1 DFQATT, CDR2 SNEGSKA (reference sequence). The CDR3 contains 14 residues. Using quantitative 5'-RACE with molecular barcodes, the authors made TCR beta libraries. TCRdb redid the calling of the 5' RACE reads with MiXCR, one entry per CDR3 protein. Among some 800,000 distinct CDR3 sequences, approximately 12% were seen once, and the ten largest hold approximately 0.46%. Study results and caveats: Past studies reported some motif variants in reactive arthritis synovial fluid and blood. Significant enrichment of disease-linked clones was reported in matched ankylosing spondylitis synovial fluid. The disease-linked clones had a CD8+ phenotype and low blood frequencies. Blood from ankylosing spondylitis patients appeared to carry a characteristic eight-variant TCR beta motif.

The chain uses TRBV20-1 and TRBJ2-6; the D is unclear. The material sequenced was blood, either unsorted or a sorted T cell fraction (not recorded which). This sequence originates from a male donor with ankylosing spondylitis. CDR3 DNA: TGCAGTGCTAGTCCCGGCTCTGGGGCCAACGTCCTGACTTTC. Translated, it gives CSASPGSGANVLTF.